The entry that follows covers one TCR beta chain sequence. Its specificity is not known. The CDR3 extends 3 residues past the end of the read, so its final part is completed from the germline J gene. The source of the sample is a study of T cell clonality in common variable immunodeficiency. Broader study findings: CVID subjects shared fewer TCRbeta clones than healthy controls did. In common variable immunodeficiency, TCR beta chains reportedly carried fewer deletions and N-nucleotide insertions. CVID patient heterogeneity limited repertoire-clinical complication correlations. CVID subjects showed higher TCRbeta clonality than healthy controls.

The CDR3 covers 14 residues. Germline V CDR1 and CDR2: SGHRS, YFSETQ. TCRdb's table, derived via immunoSEQ multiplex PCR, lists solely in-frame clones and lacks some. This sample carries roughly 48,000 clones, none of them present only once. V and J are TRBV5-1 and TRBJ2-3, with D possibly being TRBD2 (6 bases). Source material: peripheral blood mononuclear cells. This clonotype was obtained from a person aged 18 to 70 in good health. The CDR3 bases that were read are TGCGCCAGCAGCTCCGGGGGATTCCAAGAGACG. As protein: CASSSGGFQET. The CDR3 reads in full as CASSSGGFQETQYF. Based on the CDR3 plus reference TRBV5-1 and TRBJ2-3, the full variable domain is KAGVTQTPRYLIKTRGQQVTLSCSPISGHRSVSWYQQTPGQGLQFLFEYFSETQRNKGNFPGRFSGRQFSNSRSEMNVSTLELGDSALYLCASSSGGFQETQYFGPGTRLTVL.